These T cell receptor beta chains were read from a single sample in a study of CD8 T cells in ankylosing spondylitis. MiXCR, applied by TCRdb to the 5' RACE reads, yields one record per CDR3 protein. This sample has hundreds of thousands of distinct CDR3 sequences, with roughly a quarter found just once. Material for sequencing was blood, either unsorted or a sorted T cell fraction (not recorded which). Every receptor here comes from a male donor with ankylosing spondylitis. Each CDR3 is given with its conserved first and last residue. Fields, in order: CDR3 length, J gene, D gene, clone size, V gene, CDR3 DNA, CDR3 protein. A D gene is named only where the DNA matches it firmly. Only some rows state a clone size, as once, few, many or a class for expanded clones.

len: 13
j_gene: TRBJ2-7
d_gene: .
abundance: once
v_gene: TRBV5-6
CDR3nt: TGTGCCAGCAGTCGCGCGCTGGGGTACGAGCAGTACTTC
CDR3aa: CASSRALGYEQYF

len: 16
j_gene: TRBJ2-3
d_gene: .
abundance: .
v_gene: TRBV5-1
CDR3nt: TGCGCCAGCAGCCCAATACTAGGGGGGGACACAGATACGCAGTATTTT
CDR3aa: CASSPILGGDTDTQYF

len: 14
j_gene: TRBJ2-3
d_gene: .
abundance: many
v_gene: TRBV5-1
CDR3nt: TGCGCCAGCAGCTTGGCCGGGCCAACAGATACGCAGTATTTT
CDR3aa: CASSLAGPTDTQYF

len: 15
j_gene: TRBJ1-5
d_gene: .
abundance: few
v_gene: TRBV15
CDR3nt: TGTGCCACCAGCAGAGGTAAGGGAAGCAATCAGCCCCAGCATTTT
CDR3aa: CATSRGKGSNQPQHF

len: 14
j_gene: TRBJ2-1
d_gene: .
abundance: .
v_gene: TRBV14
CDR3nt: TGTGCCAGCAGCCAAGCGCTAGGGGGAAATGAGCAGTTCTTC
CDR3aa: CASSQALGGNEQFF

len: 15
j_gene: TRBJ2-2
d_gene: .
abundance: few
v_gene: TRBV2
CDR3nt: TGTGCCAGCAGTGGGGGGGCTGCGAACACCGGGGAGCTGTTTTTT
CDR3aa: CASSGGAANTGELFF

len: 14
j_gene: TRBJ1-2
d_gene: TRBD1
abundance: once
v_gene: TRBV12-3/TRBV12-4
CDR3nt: TGTGCCAGCAGTTGGACAGGACCAAACTATGGCTACACCTTC
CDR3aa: CASSWTGPNYGYTF

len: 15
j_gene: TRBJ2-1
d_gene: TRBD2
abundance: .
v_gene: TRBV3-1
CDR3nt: TGTGCCAGCAGCCAAACTAGCGCTTACTACAATGAGCAGTTCTTC
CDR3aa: CASSQTSAYYNEQFF

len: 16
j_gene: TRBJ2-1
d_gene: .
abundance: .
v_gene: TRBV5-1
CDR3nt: TGCGCCAGCAGTCACGACAGGCTAGGGGTATACAATGAGCAGTTCTTC
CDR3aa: CASSHDRLGVYNEQFF

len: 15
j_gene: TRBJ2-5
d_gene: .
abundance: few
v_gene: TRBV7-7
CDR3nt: TGTGCCAGCAGCTTAGGGCTCGGGAACCAAGAGACCCAGTACTTC
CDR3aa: CASSLGLGNQETQYF

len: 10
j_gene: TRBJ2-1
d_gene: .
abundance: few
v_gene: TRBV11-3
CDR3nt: TGTGCCAGCAGCAGGGTTGAGCAGTTCTTC
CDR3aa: CASSRVEQFF

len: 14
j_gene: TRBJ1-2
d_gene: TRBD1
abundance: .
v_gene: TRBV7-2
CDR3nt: TGTGCCAGCAGCACAACAGGGGCGGCATATGGCTACACCTTC
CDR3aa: CASSTTGAAYGYTF

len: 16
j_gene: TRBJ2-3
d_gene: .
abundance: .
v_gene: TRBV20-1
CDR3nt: TGCAGTGCTAGAGATCCGAGCGGGTCTAGCACAGATACGCAGTATTTT
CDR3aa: CSARDPSGSSTDTQYF

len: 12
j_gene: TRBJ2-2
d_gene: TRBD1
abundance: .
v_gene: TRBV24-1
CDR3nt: TGTGCCACTGGACAGGGCACCGGGGAGCTGTTTTTT
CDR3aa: CATGQGTGELFF

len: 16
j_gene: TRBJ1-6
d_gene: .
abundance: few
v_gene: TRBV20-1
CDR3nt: TGCAGTGCTAGGCCAAGACCGAGTGTCTTAAATTCACCCCTCCACTTT
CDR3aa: CSARPRPSVLNSPLHF

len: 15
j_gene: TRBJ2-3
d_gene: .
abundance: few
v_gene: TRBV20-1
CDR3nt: TGCAGTGCTAGAGATCAGCGGAAGGGGCCAGATACGCAGTATTTT
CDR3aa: CSARDQRKGPDTQYF

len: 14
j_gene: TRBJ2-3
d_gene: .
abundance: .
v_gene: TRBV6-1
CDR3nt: TGTGCCAGCAGAACCAGGGGATTCACAGATACGCAGTATTTT
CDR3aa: CASRTRGFTDTQYF

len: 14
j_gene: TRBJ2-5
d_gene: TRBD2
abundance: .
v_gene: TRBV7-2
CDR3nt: TGTGCCAGCAATGCGGGAGCCCCGGGGGAGACCCAGTACTTC
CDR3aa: CASNAGAPGETQYF

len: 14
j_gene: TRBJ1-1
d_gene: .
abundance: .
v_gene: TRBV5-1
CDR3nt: TGCGCCAGCAGCTTGGAATTAACAAACACTGAAGCTTTCTTT
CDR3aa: CASSLELTNTEAFF

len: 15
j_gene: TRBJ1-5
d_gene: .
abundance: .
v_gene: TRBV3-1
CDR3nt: TGTGCCAGCAGCCAAGGGTTAGGGGGCAATCAGCCCCAGCATTTT
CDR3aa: CASSQGLGGNQPQHF

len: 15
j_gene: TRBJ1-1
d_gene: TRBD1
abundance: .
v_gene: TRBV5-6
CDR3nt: TGTGCCAGCAGCAAGTCAGACAGGGTCTTGACTGAAGCTTTCTTT
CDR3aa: CASSKSDRVLTEAFF

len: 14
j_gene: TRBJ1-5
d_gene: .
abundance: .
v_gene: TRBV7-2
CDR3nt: TGTGCCAGCAGGTTGGACAGTCGCAGTCAGCCCCAGCATTTT
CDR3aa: CASRLDSRSQPQHF

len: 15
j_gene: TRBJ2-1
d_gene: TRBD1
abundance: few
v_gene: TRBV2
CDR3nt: TGTGCCAGCAGTGAAGCGGGACAGGGGTACAATGAGCAGTTCTTC
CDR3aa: CASSEAGQGYNEQFF

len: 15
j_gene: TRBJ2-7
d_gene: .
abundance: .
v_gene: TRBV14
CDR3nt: TGTGCCAGCAGCCAAGGGCCCCCGGAACATTACGAGCAGTACTTC
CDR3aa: CASSQGPPEHYEQYF

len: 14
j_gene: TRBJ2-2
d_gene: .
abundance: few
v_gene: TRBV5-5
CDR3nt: TGTGCCAGCAGCGCGGACACGAACACCGGGGAGCTGTTTTTT
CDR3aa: CASSADTNTGELFF

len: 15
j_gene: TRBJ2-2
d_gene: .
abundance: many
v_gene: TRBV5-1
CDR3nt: TGCGCCAGCAGCTTGGGACAGGCGGGCACCGGGGAGCTGTTTTTT
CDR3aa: CASSLGQAGTGELFF

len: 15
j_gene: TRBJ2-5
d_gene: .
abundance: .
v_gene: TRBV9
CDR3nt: TGTGCCAGCAGCGCCCACATGGACTATCAAGAGACCCAGTACTTC
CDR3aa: CASSAHMDYQETQYF

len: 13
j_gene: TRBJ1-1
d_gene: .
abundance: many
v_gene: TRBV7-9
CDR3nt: TGTGCCAGCAGCTTAAGCGCATACACTGAAGCTTTCTTT
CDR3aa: CASSLSAYTEAFF

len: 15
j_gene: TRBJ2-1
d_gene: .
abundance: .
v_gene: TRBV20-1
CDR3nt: TGCAGTGCGAGGGATCAGGGGGGCTCCTACAATGAGCAGTTCTTC
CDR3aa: CSARDQGGSYNEQFF

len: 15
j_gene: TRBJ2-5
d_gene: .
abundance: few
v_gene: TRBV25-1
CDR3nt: TGTGCCAGCAGTGAACCCGGGACAATCTCGGAGACCCAGTACTTC
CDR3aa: CASSEPGTISETQYF

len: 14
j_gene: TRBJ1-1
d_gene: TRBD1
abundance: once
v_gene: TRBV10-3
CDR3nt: TGTGCCATCAGTGCTGGACAGGGGAACACTGAAGCTTTCTTT
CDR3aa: CAISAGQGNTEAFF

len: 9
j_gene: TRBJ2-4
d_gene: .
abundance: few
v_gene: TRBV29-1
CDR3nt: TGCAGCCAAAGGAACATTCAGTACTTC
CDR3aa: CSQRNIQYF

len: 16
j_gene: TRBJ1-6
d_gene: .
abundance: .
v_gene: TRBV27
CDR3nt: TGTGCCAGCAGTTTAATAGTGAGCTCCTATAATTCACCCCTCCACTTT
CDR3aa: CASSLIVSSYNSPLHF

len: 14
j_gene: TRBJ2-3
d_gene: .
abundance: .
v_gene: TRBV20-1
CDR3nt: TGCAGTGGTTATAGTACCCTGGGCACAGATACGCAGTATTTT
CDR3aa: CSGYSTLGTDTQYF

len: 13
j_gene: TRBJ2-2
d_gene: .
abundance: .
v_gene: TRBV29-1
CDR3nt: TGCAGCGTTGAGGTCGTCGACCCCGGGGAGCTGTTTTTT
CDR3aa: CSVEVVDPGELFF

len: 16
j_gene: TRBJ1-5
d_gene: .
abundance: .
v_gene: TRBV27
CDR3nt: TGTGCCAGCAGTTTCGGGGGGAGTGGCGGGTATCAGCCCCAGCATTTT
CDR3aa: CASSFGGSGGYQPQHF

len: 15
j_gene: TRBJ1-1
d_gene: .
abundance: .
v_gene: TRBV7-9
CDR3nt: TGTGCCAGCAGCTTATTGGCAGGCGAGAACACTGAAGCTTTCTTT
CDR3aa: CASSLLAGENTEAFF

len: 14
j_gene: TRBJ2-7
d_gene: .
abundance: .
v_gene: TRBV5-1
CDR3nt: TGCGCCAGCAGCTTCCAGGGACTCGTCGGCGAGCAGTACTTC
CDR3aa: CASSFQGLVGEQYF

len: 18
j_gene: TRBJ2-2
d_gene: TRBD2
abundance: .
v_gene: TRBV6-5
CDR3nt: TGTGCCAGCAGTTATTGGACAGTTGGGACTAGGGTAGCCGGGGAGCTGTTTTTT
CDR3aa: CASSYWTVGTRVAGELFF

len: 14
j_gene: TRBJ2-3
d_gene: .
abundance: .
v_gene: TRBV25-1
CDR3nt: TGTGCCAGCAGGACAGACCTTAACACAGATACGCAGTATTTT
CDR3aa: CASRTDLNTDTQYF

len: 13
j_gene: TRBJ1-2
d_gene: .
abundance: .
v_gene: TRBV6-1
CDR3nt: TGTGCCAGCACCCGGGACACTGCCTATGGCTACACCTTC
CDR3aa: CASTRDTAYGYTF

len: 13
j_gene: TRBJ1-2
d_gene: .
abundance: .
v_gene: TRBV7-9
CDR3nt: TGTGCCAGCAGCTTAGAGAAGAGCTATGGCTACACCTTC
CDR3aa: CASSLEKSYGYTF

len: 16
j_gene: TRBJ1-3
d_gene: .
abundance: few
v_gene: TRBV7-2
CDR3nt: TGTGCCAGCAGCTATTACGGACTGGGCTCTGGAAACACCATATATTTT
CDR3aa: CASSYYGLGSGNTIYF